The 10 T cell receptor beta chains in this list originate from one sample, sequenced in a study of T cell repertoires in cytomegalovirus infection. Each CDR3 protein is one row after TCRdb ran MiXCR on the reads. The sample carries more than 150,000 distinct CDR3 sequences, 28% recorded once. Sequenced input: PBMCs. The receptors here all came from a human donor in good health (CMV status not recorded). Some clones in this sample may be carry-over from other donors' samples.

This clonotype was counted only a few times. The rearrangement joins TRBV5-1 to TRBJ1-1; no firm D call. The CDR3 runs to 13 residues. V gave up 0 bases and J gave up 5 bases, with 8 bases separating them. The germline V gene encodes CDR1 SGHRS and CDR2 YFSETQ. In DNA, the CDR3 is TGCGCCAGCAGCTTGGCCAAGAGGACTGAAGCTTTCTTT. It encodes CASSLAKRTEAFF. Complete variable domain (other parts from reference TRBV5-1 and TRBJ1-1): KAGVTQTPRYLIKTRGQQVTLSCSPISGHRSVSWYQQTPGQGLQFLFEYFSETQRNKGNFPGRFSGRQFSNSRSEMNVSTLELGDSALYLCASSLAKRTEAFFGQGTRLTVV.

V usage is TRBV7-8 and J usage is TRBJ1-3, with a possible D match to TRBD1 (5 bases). The germline V gene has CDR1 SGHVS and CDR2 FQNEAQ. The CDR3 totals 16 residues. The germline V and J ends were trimmed by 3 bases and 0 bases, with 12 bases remaining between them. CDR3 sequence: CASSFSTGGSGNTIYF. CDR3 coding DNA: TGTGCCAGCAGCTTCAGCACGGGGGGCTCTGGAAACACCATATATTTT. Filled out from reference TRBV7-8 and TRBJ1-3, the complete variable domain reads GAGVSQSPRYKVAKRGQDVALRCDPISGHVSLFWYQQALGQGPEFLTYFQNEAQLDKSGLPSDRFFAERPEGSVSTLKIQRTQQEDSAVYLCASSFSTGGSGNTIYFGEGSWLTVV.

V is TRBV27 and J is TRBJ2-6; D remains ambiguous. Per the germline V gene, CDR1 is MNHEY and CDR2 is SMNVEV (reference sequence). V shed 3 bases and J shed 3 bases, with 6 bases lying between them. The CDR3 is 14 amino acids. DNA for the CDR3: TGTGCCAGCAGTTTTGGAAATGGGGCCAACGTCCTGACTTTC. Translated, it gives CASSFGNGANVLTF.

This clonotype was detected only a few times. This chain connects TRBV7-8 to TRBJ1-5; TRBD1 aligns across 12 bases. Germline assignment: CDR1 SGHVS and CDR2 FQNEAQ. The CDR3 spans 17 residues. Trimming removed 5 bases from V and 7 bases from J; junction bases left unmatched: 12. The CDR3 coding sequence is TGTGCCAGCAGCCCCTACGGGACAGGGGGCTTTCGGCAGCCCCAGCATTTT. Amino acids: CASSPYGTGGFRQPQHF. Full variable domain (remainder filled in from reference TRBV7-8 and TRBJ1-5): GAGVSQSPRYKVAKRGQDVALRCDPISGHVSLFWYQQALGQGPEFLTYFQNEAQLDKSGLPSDRFFAERPEGSVSTLKIQRTQQEDSAVYLCASSPYGTGGFRQPQHFGDGTRLSIL.

This clonotype appeared a few times. V is TRBV5-4 and J is TRBJ2-1; perhaps TRBD1 as D (5 bases). Germline V gene sequence: CDR1 SGHNT, CDR2 YYREEE (reference sequence). The CDR3 is 16 residues long. V was trimmed by 2 bases and J by 0 bases, leaving 12 bases between them. The CDR3: CASSLRGPSSYNEQFF. DNA for the CDR3: TGTGCCAGCAGCTTAAGGGGCCCGAGCTCCTACAATGAGCAGTTCTTC.

This clonotype has more than one count but fewer than ten. This chain links TRBV29-1 with TRBJ1-1; no firm D call. V was trimmed by 0 bases and J by 7 bases, leaving 15 bases between them. There are 14 residues in the CDR3. Germline values: CDR1 SQVTM, CDR2 ANQGSEA. CDR3 nucleotide sequence: TGCAGCGTTGAAGATGAGTTAGGGAGCTTTGAAGCTTTCTTT. It codes for CSVEDELGSFEAFF.

In its sample, this clonotype was seen many times. A junction end diverges from the germline sequence, so it may reflect a read error. Here the CDR3 DNA reads TGTGCCAGCAGTGCGGAGGACGTCAGGCCGGAATTC. Its translation is CASSAEDVRPEF. The gene calls are TRBV2 and TRBJ2-5, with D tentatively TRBD2 (5 bases). This CDR3 region has 12 residues. From germline, CDR1 is SNHLY and CDR2 FYNNEI. The whole variable domain, remainder taken from reference TRBV2 and TRBJ2-5, is EPEVTQTPSHQVTQMGQEVILRCVPISNHLYFYWYRQILGQKVEFLVSFYNNEISEKSEIFDDQFSVERPDGSNFTLKIRSTKLEDSAMYFCASSAEDVRPEFGPGTRLLVL.

This clonotype has a single count. Because the CDR3's place on the DNA is in doubt, the DNA is left out and the CDR3 is given as listed by TCRdb. This rearrangement joins TRBV19 to TRBJ1-1; TRBD1, the table's D call, lacks a check against the DNA. Germline V gives CDR1 LNHDA, CDR2 SQIVND (reference sequence). The CDR3 numbers 13 amino acids, ends counted. The CDR3: CASTSGLRNEAFF.

This clonotype was counted only a few times. The J gene is TRBJ1-6, the V gene TRBV7-3, with D possibly matching TRBD1 (5 bases). The CDR3 has 16 amino acids. The V and J ends lost 5 bases and 0 bases respectively, with 11 bases between them. Per the germline V gene, CDR1 is SGHTA and CDR2 is FQGTGA. CDR3 protein: CASSQGGSSYNSPLHF. CDR3 nucleotides: TGTGCCAGCAGCCAGGGCGGAAGCTCCTATAATTCACCCCTCCACTTT.

This clonotype was observed a few times. The rearrangement links TRBV18 to TRBJ2-5; TRBD2 might be the D (6 bases). The germline V gene has CDR1 KGHSH and CDR2 LQKENI. Trimming left V 3 bases short and J 6 bases short, with 20 bases between. The CDR3 is 16 amino acids. The CDR3 coding sequence is TGTGCCAGCTCACCTCCCCGTCTGGCTAGCGAGAAGACCCAGTACTTC. Amino acids: CASSPPRLASEKTQYF.